This is a list of T cell receptor beta chains from one sample in a study of blood T cell repertoires in COVID-19. Produced via immunoSEQ multiplex PCR; TCRdb's table is partial and in-frame only. The data show around 280,000 clones, nearly 90% seen once. The material sequenced was PBMCs or T cells enriched from blood (not recorded which). The receptors were gathered from a woman under 30 with acute COVID-19. CDR3s include the opening cysteine and the closing phenylalanine or tryptophan. Each record gives: J gene, clone size, D gene, V gene, CDR3 DNA, CDR3 protein. A D gene is named only where the DNA matches it firmly. Part of the rows lack a size; the others show once, few, many or a class for expanded clones.

TRBJ2-4,.,TRBD2,TRBV18,TGTGCCAGCTCGCAAGCGGGGGGTCTAGCCAAAAACATTCAGTACTTC,CASSQAGGLAKNIQYF
TRBJ1-5,few,TRBD1,TRBV19,TGTGCCAGTAGCATGGACAGGGGTTTCAATCAGCCCCAGCATTTT,CASSMDRGFNQPQHF
TRBJ1-2,once,TRBD1,TRBV5-4,TGTGCCAGCAGCCCCGGGACAGCTAACTATGGCTACACCTTC,CASSPGTANYGYTF
TRBJ2-3,.,.,TRBV27,TGTGCCACCTGGACTTTCACAGATACGCAGTATTTT,CATWTFTDTQYF
TRBJ2-1,.,TRBD2,TRBV2,TGTGCCAGCCTTGGACTAGCGGGAGGAAATGAGCAGTTCTTC,CASLGLAGGNEQFF
TRBJ2-3,.,TRBD2,TRBV19,TGTGCCAGTAGTATGGCGGGAGGGTACACAGATACGCAGTATTTT,CASSMAGGYTDTQYF
TRBJ1-4,few,.,TRBV4-2,TGTGCCAGCCGGGCCCACAGGGCGGCTAATGAAAAACTGTTTTTT,CASRAHRAANEKLFF
TRBJ1-1,.,TRBD1,TRBV9,TGTGCCAGCAGCAAAGGGGGCTCGATGAACACTGAAGCTTTCTTT,CASSKGGSMNTEAFF
TRBJ2-3,.,.,TRBV19,TGTGCCAGTAGTATGCTAAGCACAGATACGCAGTATTTT,CASSMLSTDTQYF
TRBJ1-6,.,TRBD1,TRBV28,TGTGCCAGCAGCTGGGACAGACCCTATAATTCACCCCTCCACTTT,CASSWDRPYNSPLHF
TRBJ2-7,.,TRBD2,TRBV13,TGTGCCAGCAGCCCCGGCGGCAAGCGGGGATCCTACGAGCAGTACTTC,CASSPGGKRGSYEQYF
TRBJ2-7,.,TRBD2,TRBV3-1/TRBV3-2,TGTGCCAGCAGCCCCGGACTAGCGGGAGGGCCGGATAACGAGCAGTACTTC,CASSPGLAGGPDNEQYF
TRBJ2-3,.,.,TRBV10-2,TGCGCCAGCATCGAATCCCAGGGCACAGATACGCAGTATTTT,CASIESQGTDTQYF
TRBJ2-2,.,TRBD2,TRBV2,TGTGCCAGCAGACACCAGGGACTAGCGGGCACCGGGGAGCTGTTTTTT,CASRHQGLAGTGELFF
TRBJ1-6,.,.,TRBV3-1/TRBV3-2,TGTGCCAGCAGCCAGGAGGTGGGAGTCTATAATTCACCCCTCCACTTT,CASSQEVGVYNSPLHF
TRBJ2-5,.,TRBD1,TRBV5-1,TGCGCCAGCAGCTTGGGGGGACAGGGCCAAGAGACCCAGTACTTC,CASSLGGQGQETQYF
TRBJ2-5,.,TRBD1,TRBV5-4,TGTGCCAGCAGCTTGGACAGGGGAGAGACCCAGTACTTC,CASSLDRGETQYF
TRBJ2-7,.,TRBD2,TRBV7-2,TGTGCCAGCAGGACCGGGACTAGCGCCTACGAGCAGTACTTC,CASRTGTSAYEQYF
TRBJ2-7,.,.,TRBV19,TGTGCCAGTCAACAGGGCCCAGGAACTCCCTACGAGCAGTACTTC,CASQQGPGTPYEQYF
TRBJ1-5,once,.,TRBV6-2/TRBV6-3,TGTGCCAGCAGTTTTGGACAGCTTAGCAATCAGCCCCAGCATTTT,CASSFGQLSNQPQHF
TRBJ2-1,.,TRBD1,TRBV28,TGTGCCAGCAGTCCGAGACAGGGGGCCTACAATGAGCAGTTCTTC,CASSPRQGAYNEQFF
TRBJ2-2,.,.,TRBV5-1,TGCGCCAGCAGCCAATGGAGCCTGCTAAACACCGGGGAGCTGTTTTTT,CASSQWSLLNTGELFF
TRBJ1-2,.,.,TRBV7-9,TGTGCCAGCAGCCGCTTTGGTAGTAATAACTATGGCTACACCTTC,CASSRFGSNNYGYTF
TRBJ2-7,.,TRBD1,TRBV5-1,TGCGCCAGCAGCTCAAATTCCGGGACAGGGTTCTACGAGCAGTACTTC,CASSSNSGTGFYEQYF
TRBJ2-1,.,TRBD2,TRBV4-1,TGCGCCAGCAGCCTAATGACTAGCGGACTCAATGAGCAGTTCTTC,CASSLMTSGLNEQFF
TRBJ1-2,.,.,TRBV4-2,TGTGCCAGCAGCCAAGAGGAGGGGGGGGCGGATAACTATGGCTACACCTTC,CASSQEEGGADNYGYTF
TRBJ2-6,.,.,TRBV7-7,TGTGCTAGCAGCCGCTCTGGGGCCAACGTCCTGACTTTC,CASSRSGANVLTF
TRBJ2-1,few,.,TRBV5-1,TGCGCCAGCAGCTTGGCCGGGAGCTCCTCCTACAATGAGCAGTTCTTC,CASSLAGSSSYNEQFF
TRBJ2-3,.,.,TRBV6-2/TRBV6-3,TGTGCCAGCAGTTACAGGGTAGGACAGACAGATACGCAGTATTTT,CASSYRVGQTDTQYF
TRBJ2-5,once,TRBD1,TRBV9,TGTGCCAGCAGCGGTGGGACAGGGAGCCAAGAGACCCAGTACTTC,CASSGGTGSQETQYF
TRBJ2-7,few,TRBD1,TRBV10-3,TGTGCCATCAGGCGAAATGGACAGGCCCCCTACGAGCAGTACTTC,CAIRRNGQAPYEQYF
TRBJ2-3,.,.,TRBV5-6,TGTGCCAGCAGCTTTGAGATCACGGGAGATACGCAGTATTTT,CASSFEITGDTQYF
TRBJ1-3,.,TRBD1,TRBV7-2,TGTGCCAGCAGCTTAGCCCACAGGGGGACTGGAAACACCATATATTTT,CASSLAHRGTGNTIYF
TRBJ1-5,.,.,TRBV30,TGTGCCTGGAGTATACAGGGTGGGCAGCCCCAGCATTTT,CAWSIQGGQPQHF
TRBJ2-3,.,TRBD2,TRBV5-4,TGTGCCAGCAGCACCGGGACTAGCGGGAGACCCGGCACAAATACGCAGTATTTT,CASSTGTSGRPGTNTQYF
TRBJ2-1,once,.,TRBV6-4,TGTGCCAGCAGTGAGACGGGAGACACGAACAATGAGCAGTTCTTC,CASSETGDTNNEQFF
TRBJ2-7,.,.,TRBV5-1,TGCGCCAGCAGCTCAACATCCTACGAGCAGTACTTC,CASSSTSYEQYF
TRBJ1-6,few,TRBD1,TRBV2,TGTGCCAGCAGCTCCGGACAGGGCGGCCGATCACCCCTCCACTTT,CASSSGQGGRSPLHF
TRBJ2-2,.,.,TRBV9,TGTGCCAGCAGCGTAGCGGGGTCCACCGGGGAGCTGTTTTTT,CASSVAGSTGELFF
TRBJ2-6,once,.,TRBV28,TGTGCCAGCAGTTTAGGGGGCCAAGGGGCCAACGTCCTGACTTTC,CASSLGGQGANVLTF
TRBJ2-7,.,.,TRBV2,TGTGCCAGCAGACAGGGTCGGTGGGAGCAGTACTTC,CASRQGRWEQYF
TRBJ2-7,.,TRBD1,TRBV18,TGTGCCAGCTCACCAGGGACAGGGAGCGGGCAGTACTTC,CASSPGTGSGQYF
TRBJ2-1,.,TRBD2,TRBV29-1,TGCAGCGCCGGACTAGCGGGAGTCGGTGAGCAGTTCTTC,CSAGLAGVGEQFF
TRBJ1-1,.,.,TRBV5-5,TGTGCCAGCAGCTTGGAAGCTACGGCGGTGAGCACTGAAGCTTTCTTT,CASSLEATAVSTEAFF
TRBJ2-7,.,.,TRBV3-1/TRBV3-2,TGTGCCAGCAGCCAAGGGGGGCCCTACGAGCAGTACTTC,CASSQGGPYEQYF
TRBJ1-6,once,TRBD1,TRBV7-6,TGTGCCAGCAGCCGGGACAGCTTGAATTCACCCCTCCACTTT,CASSRDSLNSPLHF
TRBJ1-2,.,TRBD1,TRBV27,TGTGCCAGCAGTGCGACAGGGACCTTCTATGGCTACACCTTC,CASSATGTFYGYTF
TRBJ1-5,.,.,TRBV2,TGTGCCAGCATGGGGCAGGGGCATCAGCCCCAGCATTTT,CASMGQGHQPQHF
TRBJ2-2,.,.,TRBV6-2/TRBV6-3,TGTGCCAGCAGTTTATTTTCGGGGGACGCCGGGGAGCTGTTTTTT,CASSLFSGDAGELFF
TRBJ1-1,.,.,TRBV5-6,TGTGCCAGCAGCTGGGCCCCCCGGGGAGGGAACACTGAAGCTTTCTTT,CASSWAPRGGNTEAFF
TRBJ2-7,.,TRBD1,TRBV28,TGTGCCAGCAGAAGGACAGGCCCCCCAGACTACGAGCAGTACTTC,CASRRTGPPDYEQYF